This T cell receptor (beta chain) comes out of a study of beta chain features in type 1 diabetes. Study outcomes and limitations: Within the patient group, naive, central memory and Treg TCRB repertoires appeared more similar to each other than within healthy donors. There was a moderate but significant shortening of TCRB CDR3s in all four CD4+ subsets of Type 1 diabetes patients.

Sequenced material consisted of expressed TCRB transcripts (all of the isolated RNA was reverse transcribed). Reads from naive, central memory and regulatory T cell samples averaged about 3.3 million. TCRdb's copy holds only in-frame clones and misses some; the assay was immunoSEQ multiplex PCR. The data contain roughly 290,000 clones, approximately 15% of them singletons. This clone turned up a few times. Its antigen is not known. Purity exceeded 95% in all sorted populations. The sequence was obtained from a man younger than 35 with type 1 diabetes. The sample consisted of naive CD4+ T cells from blood.

The CDR3 DNA reads as TGTGCCAGCAGACCTCGGGGGGGGACCACTGAAGCTTTCTTT. Amino acid sequence: CASRPRGGTTEAFF. The rearrangement joins TRBV9 to TRBJ1-1; tentatively, D is TRBD1 (5 bases). Germline V gene sequence: CDR1 SGDLS, CDR2 YYNGEE. CDR3 size: 14 residues. Between the trimmed V and J ends, which lost 5 bases and 4 bases, there was a span of 15 bases.